Each of the 2 T cell receptor beta chains below was sequenced from the same sample in a study of cytomegalovirus exposure and HLA in healthy donors. It was with 60 Vbeta and 13 Jbeta primers that the PCR ran. Some clones are missing from TCRdb's copy, which holds only in-frame ones; the method was immunoSEQ multiplex PCR. The data show 150,000 to 200,000 clones, with approximately 59% seen just once and 2.5% to 3.5% held by the top ten. The sequenced sample was PBMCs. The receptors shown here come from a man aged 40-49 years in good health and CMV-seronegative.

This clone was detected once. The V gene is TRBV7-2, the J gene TRBJ1-2; D perhaps matches TRBD1 (6 bases). Germline assignment: CDR1 SGHTA and CDR2 FQGNSA. Trimming left V 2 bases short and J 3 bases short, with 10 bases between. The CDR3 has 14 amino acids. In DNA form, the CDR3 reads TGTGCCAGCAGCTTATCGAACAGGGACTATGGCTACACCTTC. The encoded protein is CASSLSNRDYGYTF.

The chain recombines TRBV15 with TRBJ1-1; TRBD1 matches at 7 bases. J lost 4 bases, V lost 3 bases, and 2 bases had no gene match. This CDR3 is 13 amino acids long. CDR1 LNHNV and CDR2 YYDKDF come from the germline V gene (reference sequence). The CDR3 loop is CATSSNRGTEAFF. The CDR3 bases are TGTGCCACCAGCAGTAACAGGGGCACTGAAGCTTTCTTT.